This paragraph reports one T cell receptor beta chain. This clone was found once. This clone's antigen is unknown. No base qualities exist here, and no much larger clone lies one base off it. Inclusive of the bounding cysteine and phenylalanine, the CDR3 is 16 residues long. This entry keeps only the CDR3 DNA: 48 bases, framed from base 1. The germline V gene gives CDR1 as SGDLS and CDR2 as YYNGEE. Compared with germline, V lacks 0 bases and J lacks 5 bases; bases without a gene match: 8. TCRbeta CDR3 regions were amplified from genomic DNA by means of the immunoSEQ Assay, a bias-controlled multiplex PCR. The authors processed their data as follows. The number of nucleated cells in each sample was estimated from the amplification of reference gene primers within the assay. To quantify the absolute abundance of each unique TCRbeta CDR3 rearrangement, sequence reads were collapsed and filtered. For each sample, productive Simpson clonality was calculated as the square root of Simpson's diversity index across productive rearrangements. Not all clones reach the TCRdb copy of this immuneACCESS table, which keeps in-frame sequences only. Checked studies attribute under half of the gap to unresolved V genes and leave the rest unexplained. That table furnishes V, J and clone size, whereas the DNA furnished D and trimming. For this sample there are about 350,000 clones; around 90% appear just once. Jointly, the top ten make up 3% to 4% of the sample.

This sample is part of a study of blood T cell repertoires in COVID-19 (TCRdb year 2020). Notes on the research overall: Samples covering the acute and convalescent phases of COVID-19 were provided by collaborators in the United States, Italy and Spain. The prospective study material was composed of cDNA or gDNA derived from T cells, B-cell-depleted T cells, or PBMCs. The dataset comprised deeply sampled blood TCRbeta repertoires from subjects exposed to, actively infected with, or recovered from COVID-19. A freely available public database, intended as a resource for researchers studying the immune response to SARS-CoV-2, is where the repertoires were released. The samples were drawn from two sources: the first 160 participants of the ongoing ImmuneRACE study, and some 1,300 subjects contributed by 6 global collaborators. Sample metadata almost always included a de-identified subject ID, COVID-19 status, age in years and sex. Where available, HLA class I and class II types were obtained from metadata supplied by the sample provider rather than from assay-based typing.

One collaborating source in Seattle enrolled patients during active infection and followed them longitudinally through the course of disease. The collaborating institutions used their own protocols to collect whole blood in K2EDTA tubes. For TCRbeta analysis, collaborators shipped samples as frozen whole blood, isolated PBMCs, or DNA extracted from either of those sample types. Points the paper makes about the study in general: How much clinical and demographic metadata was included differed by source and by participant, and the metadata was provided uncurated.

The receptor's source is a woman aged 60-70 years with COVID-19, enrolled during active disease. The receptor chain draws on TRBV9 and TRBJ1-2; TRBD1 matches 9 bases in the middle. Material: peripheral blood. The nucleotide sequence is given as TGTGCCAGCAGCGTAGGGGTGGACAGGGGTGGGTATGGCTACACCTTC. Its amino acids are CASSVGVDRGGYGYTF. Extended through the reference TRBV9 and TRBJ1-2 proteins, this CDR3 yields the full variable domain: DSGVTQTPKHLITATGQRVTLRCSPRSGDLSVYWYQQSLDQGLQFLIQYYNGEERAKGNILERFSAQQFPDLHSELNLSSLELGDSALYFCASSVGVDRGGYGYTFGSGTRLTVV.